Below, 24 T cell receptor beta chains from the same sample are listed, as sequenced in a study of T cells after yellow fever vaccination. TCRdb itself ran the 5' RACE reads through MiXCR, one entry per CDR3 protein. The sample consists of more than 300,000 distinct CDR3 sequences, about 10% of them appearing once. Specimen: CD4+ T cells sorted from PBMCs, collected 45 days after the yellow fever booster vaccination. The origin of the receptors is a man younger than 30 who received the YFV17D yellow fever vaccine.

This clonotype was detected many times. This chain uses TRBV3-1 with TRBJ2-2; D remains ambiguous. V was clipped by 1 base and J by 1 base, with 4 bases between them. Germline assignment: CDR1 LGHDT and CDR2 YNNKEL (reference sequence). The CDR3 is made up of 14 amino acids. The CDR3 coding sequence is TGTGCCAGCAGCCAAGGGGGGAACACCGGGGAGCTGTTTTTT. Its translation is CASSQGGNTGELFF.

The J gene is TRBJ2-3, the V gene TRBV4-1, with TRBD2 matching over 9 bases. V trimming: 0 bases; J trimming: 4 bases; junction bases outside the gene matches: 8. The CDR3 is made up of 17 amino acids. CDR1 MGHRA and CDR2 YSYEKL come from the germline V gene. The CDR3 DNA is TGCGCCAGCAGCCAAGATAAGCTAGCGGGGCAGTCAGATACGCAGTATTTT. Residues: CASSQDKLAGQSDTQYF.

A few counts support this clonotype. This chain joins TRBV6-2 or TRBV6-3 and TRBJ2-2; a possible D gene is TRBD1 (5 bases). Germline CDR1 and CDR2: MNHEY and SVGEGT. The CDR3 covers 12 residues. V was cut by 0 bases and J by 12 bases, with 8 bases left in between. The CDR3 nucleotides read TGTGCCAGCAGTTACTCGAGACAGAAGCTGTTTTTT. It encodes CASSYSRQKLFF.

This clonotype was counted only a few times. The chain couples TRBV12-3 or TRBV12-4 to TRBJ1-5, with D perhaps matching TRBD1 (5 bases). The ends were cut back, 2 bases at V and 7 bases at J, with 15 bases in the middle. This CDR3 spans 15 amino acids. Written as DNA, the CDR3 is TGTGCCAGCAGTTTAAATCTCGTGGGGACGCAGCCCCAGCATTTT. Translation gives CASSLNLVGTQPQHF.

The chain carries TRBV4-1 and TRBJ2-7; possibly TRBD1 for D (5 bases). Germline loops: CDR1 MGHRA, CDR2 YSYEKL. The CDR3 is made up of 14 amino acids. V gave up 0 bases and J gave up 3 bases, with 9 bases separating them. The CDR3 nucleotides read TGCGCCAGCAGCCAAGATGGTAGGGGCTACGAGCAGTACTTC. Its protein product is CASSQDGRGYEQYF.

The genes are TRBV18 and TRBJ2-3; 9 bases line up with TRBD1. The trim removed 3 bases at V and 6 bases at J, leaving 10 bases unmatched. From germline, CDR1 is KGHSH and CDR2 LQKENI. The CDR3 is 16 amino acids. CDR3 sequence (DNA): TGTGCCAGCTCACCCCGGACAGGGGAAATTCCGGATACGCAGTATTTT. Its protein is CASSPRTGEIPDTQYF.

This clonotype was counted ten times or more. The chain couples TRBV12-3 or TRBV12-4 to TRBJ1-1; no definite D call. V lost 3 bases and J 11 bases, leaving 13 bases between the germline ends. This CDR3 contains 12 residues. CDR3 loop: CASSLSLFSAFF. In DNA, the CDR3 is TGTGCCAGCAGTTTGTCCCTGTTTAGCGCTTTCTTT.

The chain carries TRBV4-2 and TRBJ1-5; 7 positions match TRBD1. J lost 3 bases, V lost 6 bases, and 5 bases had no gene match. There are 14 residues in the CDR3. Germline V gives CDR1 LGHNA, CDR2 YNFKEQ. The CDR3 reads CASRPDRANQPQHF. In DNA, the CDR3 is TGTGCCAGCAGACCCGACAGGGCCAATCAGCCCCAGCATTTT.

CDR3 loop: CASSFNPGLAGYEQYV. CDR3 DNA: TGTGCCAGCAGCTTCAACCCGGGACTAGCGGGCTACGAGCAGTACGTC. The chain employs TRBV21-1 and TRBJ2-7; the D segment call TRBD2 is taken from the table without a DNA check. TRBV21-1 is an annotated pseudogene. The CDR3 covers 16 residues.

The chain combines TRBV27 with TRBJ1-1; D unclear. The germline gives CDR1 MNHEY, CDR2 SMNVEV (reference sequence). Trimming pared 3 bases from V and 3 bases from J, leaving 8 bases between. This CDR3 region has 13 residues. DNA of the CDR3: TGTGCCAGCAGTTTCGGATCGGACACTGAAGCTTTCTTT. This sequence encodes CASSFGSDTEAFF.

The DNA of the CDR3 is TGTGCCAGTAGTATAGATGGTACAGTAGACTATGGCTACACCTTC. It codes for CASSIDGTVDYGYTF. The genes are TRBV19 and TRBJ1-2, with D unclear. CDR1 is LNHDA, CDR2 SQIVND, per germline (reference sequence). Trimming took off 0 bases at V and 3 bases at J, with 11 bases between the two ends. The CDR3 covers 15 residues.

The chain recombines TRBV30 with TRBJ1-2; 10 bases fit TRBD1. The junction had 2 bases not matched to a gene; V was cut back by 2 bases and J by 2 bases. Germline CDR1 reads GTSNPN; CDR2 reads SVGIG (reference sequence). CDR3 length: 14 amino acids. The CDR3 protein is CAWSRTGGNYGYTF. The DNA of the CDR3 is TGTGCCTGGAGTCGGACAGGGGGGAACTATGGCTACACCTTC.

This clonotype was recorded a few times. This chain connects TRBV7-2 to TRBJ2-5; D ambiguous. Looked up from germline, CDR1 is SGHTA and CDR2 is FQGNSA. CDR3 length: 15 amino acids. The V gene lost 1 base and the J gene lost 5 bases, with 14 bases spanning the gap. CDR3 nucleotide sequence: TGTGCCAGCAGCTTAGGGTTATGGGGTAGGGAGACCCAGTACTTC. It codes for CASSLGLWGRETQYF.

The CDR3 here is CSATTGNTEAFF. CDR3 bases: TGCAGTGCAACCACAGGGAACACTGAAGCTTTCTTT. The chain has TRBV20-1 and TRBJ1-1; perhaps TRBD1 as D (5 bases). Trimming removed 6 bases at V and 1 base at J, with 9 bases between. The CDR3 is 12 amino acids. Germline lookup yields CDR1 DFQATT and CDR2 SNEGSKA (reference sequence).

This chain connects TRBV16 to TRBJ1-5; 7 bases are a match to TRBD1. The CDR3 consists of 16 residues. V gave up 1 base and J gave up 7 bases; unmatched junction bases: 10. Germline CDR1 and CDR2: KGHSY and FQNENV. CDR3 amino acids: CASSQYLRQGNQPQHF. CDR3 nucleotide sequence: TGTGCCAGCAGCCAATATCTGAGACAGGGAAACCAGCCCCAGCATTTT.

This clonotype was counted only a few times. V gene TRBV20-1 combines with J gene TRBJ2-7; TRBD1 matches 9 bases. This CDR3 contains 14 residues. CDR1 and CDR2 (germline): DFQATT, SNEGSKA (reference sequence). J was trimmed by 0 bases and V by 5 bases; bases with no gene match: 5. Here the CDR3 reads CSAGGQGPSYEQYF. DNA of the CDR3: TGCAGTGCTGGGGGACAGGGTCCCTCCTACGAGCAGTACTTC.

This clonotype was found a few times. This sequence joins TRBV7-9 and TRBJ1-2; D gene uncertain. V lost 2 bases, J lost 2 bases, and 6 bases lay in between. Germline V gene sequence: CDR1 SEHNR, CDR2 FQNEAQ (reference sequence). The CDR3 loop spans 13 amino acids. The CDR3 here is CASSLPQNYGYTF. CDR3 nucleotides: TGTGCCAGCAGCTTACCCCAGAACTATGGCTACACCTTC.

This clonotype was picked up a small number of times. This CDR3 is CASSWGSYGYTF. As DNA, the CDR3 is TGTGCCAGCAGTTGGGGGAGCTATGGCTACACCTTC. The rearrangement links TRBV12-3 or TRBV12-4 to TRBJ1-2; possible D gene TRBD1, 5 bases. CDR3 size: 12 residues. Between the trimmed V and J ends, which lost 4 bases and 4 bases, there was a span of 7 bases.

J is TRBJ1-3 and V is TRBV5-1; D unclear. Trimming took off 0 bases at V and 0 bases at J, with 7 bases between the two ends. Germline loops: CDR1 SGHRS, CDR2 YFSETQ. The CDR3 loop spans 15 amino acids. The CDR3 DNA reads TGCGCCAGCAGCTTGGTTGGTCTCTCTGGAAACACCATATATTTT. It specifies CASSLVGLSGNTIYF.

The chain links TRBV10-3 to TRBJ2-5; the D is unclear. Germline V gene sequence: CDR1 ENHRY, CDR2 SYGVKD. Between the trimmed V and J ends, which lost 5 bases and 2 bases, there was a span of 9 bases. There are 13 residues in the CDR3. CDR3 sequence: CAISNLPQETQYF. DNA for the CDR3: TGTGCCATCAGTAACCTGCCGCAAGAGACCCAGTACTTC.

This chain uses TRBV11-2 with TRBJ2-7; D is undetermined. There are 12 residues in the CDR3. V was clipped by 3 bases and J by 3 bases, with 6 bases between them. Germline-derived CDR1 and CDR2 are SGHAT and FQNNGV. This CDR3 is CASSFRDYEQYF. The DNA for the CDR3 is TGTGCCAGCAGCTTTAGGGACTACGAGCAGTACTTC.

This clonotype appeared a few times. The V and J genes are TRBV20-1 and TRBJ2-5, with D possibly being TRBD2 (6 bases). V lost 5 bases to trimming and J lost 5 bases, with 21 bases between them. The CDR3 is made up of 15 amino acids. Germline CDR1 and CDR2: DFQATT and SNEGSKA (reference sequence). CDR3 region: CSAYMALAGLETQYF. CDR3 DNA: TGCAGTGCTTATATGGCCTTGGCGGGGTTGGAGACCCAGTACTTC.

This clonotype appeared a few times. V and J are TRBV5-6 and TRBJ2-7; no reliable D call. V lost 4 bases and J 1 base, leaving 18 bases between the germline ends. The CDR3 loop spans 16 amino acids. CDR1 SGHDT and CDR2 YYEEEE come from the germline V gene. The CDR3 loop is CASSLAWGSYSYEQYV. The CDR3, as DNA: TGTGCCAGCAGCCTGGCCTGGGGAAGTTATTCCTACGAGCAGTACGTC.

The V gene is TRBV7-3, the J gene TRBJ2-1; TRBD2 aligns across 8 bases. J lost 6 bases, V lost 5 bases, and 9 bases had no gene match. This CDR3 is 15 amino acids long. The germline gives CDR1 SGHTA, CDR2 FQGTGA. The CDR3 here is CASSPVGGAFNEQFF. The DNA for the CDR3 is TGTGCCAGCAGCCCCGTCGGGGGGGCGTTCAATGAGCAGTTCTTC.